This T cell receptor (beta chain) was captured by sequencing in a study of Ad26.COV2.S vaccination and SARS-CoV-2 variants. Study-level findings and limits: Following vaccination, spike-specific CD8+ and CD4+ T cell responses reportedly exhibited substantial breadth. Vaccinees showed greater spike-specific TCR breadth than placebo recipients.

Germline V gives CDR1 MGHRA, CDR2 YSYEKL. There are 17 residues in the CDR3. V lost 0 bases to trimming and J lost 0 bases, with 9 bases between them. The assay was immunoSEQ multiplex PCR, and TCRdb's table has in-frame clones only and misses some. The repertoire holds about 140,000 clones, 86% seen once, with more than 4.5% in the top ten. This clone has a single count. What it recognizes is unknown. This material consisted of peripheral blood, taken after recovery from COVID-19. This sequence originates from a human donor who had recovered from COVID-19. This chain links TRBV4-1 with TRBJ1-6; D unresolved. The CDR3 nucleotides are TGCGCCAGCAGCCAAGATGAGGAGAGCTCCTATAATTCACCCCTCCACTTT. Protein product: CASSQDEESSYNSPLHF.